A single T cell receptor (beta chain) is shown here with its context. As yet, its antigen is unknown. These data are taken from a study of shared clonotypes between healthy human individuals. CD45RO+ cells were combined with CCR7-negative CD45RA+ TemRA cells to form CD8 memory. The CDR3 loop spans 15 amino acids. Trimming pared 0 bases from V and 4 bases from J, leaving 11 bases between. Germline values: CDR1 SGHRS, CDR2 YFSETQ. The study's findings and limits: Generally, estimated richness proved larger in naive subsets than it did in memory subsets.

Produced via immunoSEQ multiplex PCR; TCRdb's table is partial and in-frame only. The table has fewer than 850,000 clones, roughly 88% seen once. The chain combines TRBV5-1 with TRBJ1-3; the D gene is possibly TRBD1 (6 bases). This TCR was sampled from a man aged 18 to 29 in good health. Some clones in this sample may be carry-over from other donors' samples. The source material was memory CD8+ T cells from PBMCs. Described subset: CD45RO+ cells pooled with CCR7-negative TemRA cells. The CDR3 nucleotides read TGCGCCAGCAGCTTGGATACCGGGACAGGAAACACCATATATTTT. This gives the protein CASSLDTGTGNTIYF.